In its sample, the clone carrying this T cell receptor beta chain was seen a few times. The data were obtained in a study of T cells in Graves' hyperthyroidism and ophthalmopathy. TCR beta CDR3 regions were amplified from RNA. An initial round of RT-PCR targeting the TCR CDR3 relied on the HTBI primer set. In TCRdb, the multiplex PCR reads were re-called with MiXCR into one record per CDR3 protein. The top ten hold roughly 18% of the sample, which has over 450,000 distinct CDR3 sequences, roughly 15% seen once. The source of this sequence is a young woman with Graves' ophthalmopathy. Sample: blood.

The CDR3 here is CASSYRQGGLNTEAFF. As DNA, the CDR3 is TGTGCCAGCAGTTACCGACAGGGAGGGTTGAACACTGAAGCTTTCTTT. V and J are TRBV6-5 and TRBJ1-1, with 7 bases matching TRBD1. The CDR3 has 16 residues. With 2 bases clipped from V and 0 bases from J, the junction kept 6 bases outside the gene matches. The germline CDR1 and CDR2 sequences are MNHEY and SVGAGI.